This record concerns one T cell receptor (beta chain) sequence. In nominal health when sampled, donors likely had unrecorded immune exposures nonetheless. The data originate from a study of cytomegalovirus exposure and HLA in healthy donors. Looked up from germline, CDR1 is SGHNT and CDR2 is YENEEA. The CDR3 runs 14 residues. Trimming took off 2 bases at V and 1 base at J, with 8 bases between the two ends. PCR employed 60 Vbeta and 13 Jbeta primers. Clones were read by immunoSEQ multiplex PCR, and TCRdb kept only the in-frame ones, dropping some. Of about 59,000 clones listed, 65% to 90% are singletons.

The specimen sequenced was PBMCs. This TCR was sampled from a human donor in good health. This chain links TRBV11-3 with TRBJ1-1; no clear D. DNA for the CDR3: TGTGCCAGCAGCTTATCCGGGGAGAACACTGAAGCTTTCTTT. It translates to CASSLSGENTEAFF.